This T cell receptor (beta chain) originates from a study of patients and donors after allogeneic stem cell transplantation (TCRdb year 2020). This clonotype was observed a few times. The antigen it binds to is not known. No much larger clonotype is one base removed from it; base qualities were not supplied. Based on the germline V gene (reference sequence), the CDR1 and CDR2 sequences are DFQATT and SNEGSKA. Counted from cysteine to phenylalanine, this CDR3 has 14 amino acids. Only the CDR3 DNA is retained, 42 bases long and in frame from the first base. For this chain, trimming is 3 bases at the V end and 2 bases at the J end, and the number of junction bases without a gene match is 3. Library preparation used RT-PCR. Instrument used: NextSeq 550. Using fastp trimming at Q25 and MiXCR clonotype assembly, TCRdb reanalyzed the public sequencing data and kept in-frame beta chains. Each CDR3 protein gets just one entry, which takes the most common genes and DNA from the rows behind it. The sample yields about a million distinct CDR3 sequences; approximately 18% were counted once. The ten largest clones take up 5% to 6.5% of the sample.

Specimen: blood, either unsorted or a sorted T cell fraction (not recorded which). The receptor was derived from a human donor who was either an allogeneic HSCT recipient or a stem cell or donor lymphocyte infusion donor (not recorded which). It is not recorded whose cells these are; they may come from a transplant donor. The chain is made from TRBV20-1 and TRBJ2-3; the central 9 bases match TRBD2. The DNA is TGCAGTGCTAGCCAGCGGGGGGTCACAGATACGCAGTATTTT. Translation gives CSASQRGVTDTQYF.